This record covers a single T cell receptor beta chain. Its specificity is not known. The sample holds other DNA sequences that translate to the same CDR3. The PCR was carried out with 60 Vbeta primers and 13 Jbeta primers. The protocol was immunoSEQ multiplex PCR, while the TCRdb copy is restricted to in-frame clones and leaves out a portion. Among over 130,000 clones, 82% were seen once, and the ten largest hold 1.2% to 1.5%. The sample originates from a study of cytomegalovirus exposure and HLA in healthy donors. Study-wide results and caveats: Several top significant clusters appeared, in a later analysis, to be linked to common viral pathogens. Across donors, most TCRs were seen rarely, yet some public ones were widespread. Later, TCR association rates were found to vary by HLA locus, highest for DRB1 and lowest for HLA-C.

The CDR3 loop spans 16 amino acids. CDR1 SGHRS and CDR2 YFSETQ come from the germline V gene. Between the trimmed V and J ends, which lost 0 bases and 3 bases, there was a span of 12 bases. The TCR comes from a young man in good health and CMV-seropositive. Sequenced material: PBMCs. The chain employs TRBV5-1 and TRBJ2-2, with D perhaps matching TRBD1 (7 bases). The CDR3 DNA reads as TGCGCCAGCAGCTTGGGAGACAGGGAGGACACCGGGGAGCTGTTTTTT. Its protein product is CASSLGDREDTGELFF.